What follows are 2 T cell receptor beta chains derived from one specimen sequenced in a study of OX40 agonist ivuxolimab in advanced cancers. Assay: immunoSEQ multiplex PCR; the TCRdb copy retains only in-frame clones and omits some. The sample contains about 70,000 clones, roughly 92% of which appear only once. Specimen: CD4+ or CD8+ T cells sorted from blood, collected in a trial of the OX40 agonist ivuxolimab. These receptors were collected from an adult with an advanced solid tumor such as melanoma, head and neck, liver or kidney cancer.

The chain carries TRBV6-5 and TRBJ2-2; D possibly corresponds to TRBD1 (6 bases). The V gene lost 3 bases and the J gene lost 4 bases, with 15 bases spanning the gap. Germline CDR1 MNHEY, CDR2 SVGAGI. CDR3 length: 16 residues. The CDR3 loop is CASSYLGAGVTGELFF. The CDR3 DNA reads as TGTGCCAGCAGTTATCTGGGGGCTGGAGTCACCGGGGAGCTGTTTTTT.

The gene calls are TRBV7-9 and TRBJ1-4, with D perhaps TRBD1 (6 bases). Germline V gives CDR1 SEHNR, CDR2 FQNEAQ (reference sequence). V gave up 6 bases and J gave up 8 bases, with 19 bases separating them. CDR3 size: 15 residues. The CDR3 coding sequence is TGTGCCAGCAGGGCGGAGACAGGCTCGAGGGAAAAACTGTTTTTT. Protein sequence: CASRAETGSREKLFF.